A selection of T cell receptor beta chains follows, all from one sample in a study of blood T cell repertoires in COVID-19. The data were produced by immunoSEQ multiplex PCR, yet TCRdb's version contains in-frame clones alone and is incomplete. The table has a few hundred thousand clones, less than 85% seen once. The source material was peripheral blood. The receptors shown here come from a woman aged 18-29 years with acute or convalescent COVID-19. The CDR3 runs from the conserved cysteine through the conserved F or W. Fields, in order: J gene, D gene, V gene, CDR3 length, clone size, CDR3 DNA, CDR3 protein. A D gene is named only where the DNA matches it firmly. Expanded clones are given a class, and other clones once, few, many or no size at all.

TRBJ1-2 . TRBV12-5 12 . TGTGCTAGTGGTTGGGACACGGCCGGCTACACCTTC CASGWDTAGYTF
TRBJ2-2 TRBD2 TRBV6-1 15 few TGTGCCAGCAGTGTAGCGGGAGTAGGGACCGGGGAGCTGTTTTTT CASSVAGVGTGELFF
TRBJ2-2 TRBD2 TRBV12-5 17 . TGTGCTAGTGGTTTGACATCGGGACTAGTGGACACCGGGGAGCTGTTTTTT CASGLTSGLVDTGELFF
TRBJ1-5 . TRBV5-6 14 . TGTGCCAGCAGCCCCGGAGGAGGGATTGGACCCCAGCATTTT CASSPGGGIGPQHF
TRBJ1-6 TRBD1 TRBV2 13 . TGTGCCAGCAGTAGGGACAGCGGATCACCCCTCCACTTT CASSRDSGSPLHF
TRBJ2-1 . TRBV24-1 13 . TGTGCCACCAGTGATTTGCTATACAATGAGCAGTTCTTC CATSDLLYNEQFF
TRBJ2-1 TRBD1 TRBV7-9 15 . TGTGCCAGCAGCATAGACAGGGGGGGATACAATGAGCAGTTCTTC CASSIDRGGYNEQFF
TRBJ2-1 TRBD2 TRBV29-1 15 . TGCAGCGTTGACGGACTAGCGGGAGGGTACAATGAGCAGTTCTTC CSVDGLAGGYNEQFF
TRBJ1-6 . TRBV4-1 15 . TGCGCCAGCAGCCAAGACGGGCAGGGAAATTCACCCCTCCACTTT CASSQDGQGNSPLHF
TRBJ2-1 TRBD1 TRBV6-2/TRBV6-3 16 few TGTGCCAGCAGTTACTCGGAGACAGGGGGCTGGAATGAGCAGTTCTTC CASSYSETGGWNEQFF
TRBJ1-5 . TRBV28 15 . TGTGCCAGCAGTCGGCTTACAGGAAGCAATCAGCCCCAGCATTTT CASSRLTGSNQPQHF
TRBJ2-3 TRBD2 TRBV28 16 . TGTGCCAGCAGTGAAGGGACTAGCGGGAGCGGAGATACGCAGTATTTT CASSEGTSGSGDTQYF
TRBJ2-7 . TRBV21-1 16 . TGTGCCAGGGCTAGCGGGAGGGCCCTCTTTTCCTACGAGCAGTACTTC CARASGRALFSYEQYF
TRBJ1-5 . TRBV18 13 . TGTGCCAGCTCACCTGAGGTCAATCAGCCCCAGCATTTT CASSPEVNQPQHF
TRBJ1-1 . TRBV27 14 . TGTGCCAGCAGTTTTAGGAGGACCAACACTGAAGCTTTCTTT CASSFRRTNTEAFF
TRBJ2-4 . TRBV30 13 . TGTGCCTGGAGTGTAACGGGTCAGTACATTCAGTACTTC CAWSVTGQYIQYF
TRBJ1-6 . TRBV2 16 few TGTGCCAGCAGTGAAGCGATTCGGGGGGCGGGTTCACCCCTCCACTTT CASSEAIRGAGSPLHF
TRBJ1-2 TRBD1 TRBV27 14 . TGTGCCAGCAGTTTCGACAGGGTGAACTATGGCTACACCTTC CASSFDRVNYGYTF
TRBJ1-3 . TRBV9 14 . TGTGCCAGCAGCGTATACGGCTCTGGAAACACCATATATTTT CASSVYGSGNTIYF
TRBJ1-4 TRBD1 TRBV18 15 few TGTGCCAGCTCACGCATGACAGGGGTTAATGAAAAACTGTTTTTT CASSRMTGVNEKLFF
TRBJ1-2 TRBD1 TRBV9 19 . TGTGCCAGCAGCGTAGCTACGGACAGGGCTTTCTACGCTAACTATGGCTACACCTTC CASSVATDRAFYANYGYTF
TRBJ2-7 TRBD1 TRBV6-2/TRBV6-3 16 . TGTGCCAGCAGTTACGCCCCGGGACAGGGAGCCTACGAGCAGTACTTC CASSYAPGQGAYEQYF
TRBJ1-1 TRBD1 TRBV2 15 . TGTGCCAGCAGCCGGGACAGGGGCGAGAACACTGAAGCTTTCTTT CASSRDRGENTEAFF
TRBJ2-7 . TRBV28 15 . TGTGCCAGCAGTCGTATCCGGGACACCCACTACGAGCAGTACTTC CASSRIRDTHYEQYF
TRBJ1-4 . TRBV2 12 . TGTGCCAGCAGCGGACAAGGTGAAAAACTGTTTTTT CASSGQGEKLFF
TRBJ2-3 . TRBV24-1 17 . TGTGCCACCAGTGATTCCAAGGGGGGGAAGTACACAGATACGCAGTATTTT CATSDSKGGKYTDTQYF
TRBJ2-7 TRBD2 TRBV5-1 15 . TGCGCCAGCAGCTTGGTTCGCGGGGGCTCCTACGAGCAGTACTTC CASSLVRGGSYEQYF
TRBJ1-2 TRBD1 TRBV25-1 14 . TGTGCCAGCAGTGAATCGGCCAGGGGGAATGGCTACACCTTC CASSESARGNGYTF
TRBJ1-5 TRBD1 TRBV18 14 . TGTGCCAGCTCACCACGGACAGGGAATCAGCCCCAGCATTTT CASSPRTGNQPQHF
TRBJ1-2 . TRBV12-3/TRBV12-4 12 . TGTGCCAGCAGTCAAACTAACTATGGCTACACCTTC CASSQTNYGYTF
TRBJ1-5 TRBD1 TRBV19 16 . TGTGCCAGTAGTAACACGGACAGGGCTTACAATCAGCCCCAGCATTTT CASSNTDRAYNQPQHF
TRBJ2-1 . TRBV29-1 13 . TGCAGCGTGCAGGGCGGTAGAGTCGATGAGCAGTTCTTC CSVQGGRVDEQFF
TRBJ1-5 . TRBV3-1/TRBV3-2 14 . TGTGCCAGCAGCCAAGGGGGTGGGAGCCAGCCCCAGCATTTT CASSQGGGSQPQHF
TRBJ1-6 . TRBV7-9 15 few TGTGCCAGCAGCTATCGCCGGGGTGGCGATTCACCCCTCCACTTT CASSYRRGGDSPLHF
TRBJ2-7 . TRBV20-1 9 . TGCAGTGCCGCTCCCGGGCAGTACTTC CSAAPGQYF
TRBJ2-6 TRBD1 TRBV28 18 . TGTGCCAGCAGTCTGTCCCCGTCAGGGGGAGTTGGGGCCAACGTCCTGACTTTC CASSLSPSGGVGANVLTF
TRBJ2-1 TRBD1 TRBV7-2 16 many TGTGCCAGCAGCTTAGTAATGGGACAGGGTCGCAATGAGCAGTTCTTC CASSLVMGQGRNEQFF
TRBJ1-2 . TRBV7-9 16 . TGTGCCAGCAGCCACGGGGTGATCCGGGGTCCCCCGGGCTACACCTTC CASSHGVIRGPPGYTF
TRBJ1-1 . TRBV9 14 . TGTGCCAGCAGCGCTCAGGGGCCGGGCACTGAAGCTTTCTTT CASSAQGPGTEAFF
TRBJ1-6 . TRBV7-8 17 . TGTGCCAGCAGCCCTACTGTTACAGGGCCCGCTACTTCACCCCTCCACTTT CASSPTVTGPATSPLHF
TRBJ2-2 TRBD2 TRBV28 17 . TGTGCCAGCAACCTCTATATCAGGACTAGCGGGACCGGGGAGCTGTTTTTT CASNLYIRTSGTGELFF
TRBJ1-1 TRBD1 TRBV5-1 14 once TGCGCCAGCAGAGGACAGGGATCCTCCACTGAAGCTTTCTTT CASRGQGSSTEAFF
TRBJ2-1 TRBD1 TRBV29-1 15 . TGCAGCGTGAACTTACAGGGGGGTACCTACAATGAGCAGTTCTTC CSVNLQGGTYNEQFF
TRBJ1-5 . TRBV5-6 18 . TGTGCCAGCAGCCTTTCAGGGTATTTCGATTATAGCAATCAGCCCCAGCATTTT CASSLSGYFDYSNQPQHF
TRBJ2-1 TRBD2 TRBV10-3 15 . TGTGCCATCAGTGGATCCAGCGGGGGCCACAATGAGCAGTTCTTC CAISGSSGGHNEQFF
TRBJ1-1 . TRBV6-1 13 . TGTGCCAGCAGTGAGAACAAGAACACTGAAGCTTTCTTT CASSENKNTEAFF
TRBJ1-5 . TRBV19 14 . TGTGCCAGTAACCCGGCCCCCGGGGGTCAGCCCCAGCATTTT CASNPAPGGQPQHF
TRBJ1-1 TRBD1 TRBV7-9 15 . TGTGCCAGCAGCACCCGACAGGGTGGGAGAACTGAAGCTTTCTTT CASSTRQGGRTEAFF
TRBJ2-1 TRBD2 TRBV7-9 16 . TGTGCCAGCAGCTCGCCGCGGGGGGCCCGGTTAGATGAGCAGTTCTTC CASSSPRGARLDEQFF
TRBJ1-5 TRBD1 TRBV28 19 . TGTGCCAGCAGTACCTCGGAGGTTTTGTACAGGGGAGGCAATCAGCCCCAGCATTTT CASSTSEVLYRGGNQPQHF
TRBJ1-3 TRBD1 TRBV13 15 . TGTGCCAGCAGCCGTACAGGGGGGAGCGGAAACACCATATATTTT CASSRTGGSGNTIYF